A single sample is the source of the 20 T cell receptor beta chains below, sequenced in a study of T cell responses to AZD1222 COVID-19 vaccine. The method was immunoSEQ multiplex PCR; TCRdb's version includes in-frame clones alone and lacks a portion of them. The repertoire consists of more than 95,000 clones, with about 89% occurring once and the leading ten covering roughly 7.7%. The sample here was peripheral blood, taken on day 0 of AZD1222 vaccination. These TCRs come from an adult in good health.

The chain links TRBV5-1 to TRBJ2-3; TRBD2 matches 7 bases. Germline V gene data show CDR1 as SGHRS and CDR2 as YFSETQ. Trimming took 4 bases from V and 6 from J; bases not matched to a gene: 8. CDR3 length: 14 amino acids. CDR3 sequence (DNA): TGCGCCAGCAGCCCCGGACTAGGTGGGGATACGCAGTATTTT. This translates into CASSPGLGGDTQYF. The complete variable domain, with remaining parts taken from reference TRBV5-1 and TRBJ2-3, reads KAGVTQTPRYLIKTRGQQVTLSCSPISGHRSVSWYQQTPGQGLQFLFEYFSETQRNKGNFPGRFSGRQFSNSRSEMNVSTLELGDSALYLCASSPGLGGDTQYFGPGTRLTVL.

J is TRBJ2-1 and V is TRBV21-1. TRBV21-1 is classified as a pseudogene. This CDR3 spans 17 amino acids. CDR3 loop: CASSKTSQASSYNEQFF. The CDR3 nucleotides are TGTGCCAGCAGCAAAACCAGCCAGGCTAGCTCCTACAATGAGCAGTTCTTC.

The V gene is TRBV21-1, the J gene TRBJ2-1; the table's D call, TRBD2, has no DNA check behind it. TRBV21-1 counts as a pseudogene. The CDR3 contains 15 residues. The CDR3 region is CASSKEGTRWNEQFF. As DNA, the CDR3 is TGTGCCAGCAGCAAGGAGGGGACGAGGTGGAATGAGCAGTTCTTC.

This chain connects TRBV19 to TRBJ1-2; D is unclear. The germline CDR1 and CDR2 sequences are LNHDA and SQIVND (reference sequence). The CDR3 sequence is 15 residues long. Trimming removed 5 bases from V and 7 bases from J, with 20 bases in between. The CDR3 nucleotides read TGTGCCAGTAGTCTAACCCGGGTTCGGGTCGGTGGCTACACCTTC. This sequence encodes CASSLTRVRVGGYTF.

The chain links TRBV3-1 (or the pseudogene TRBV3-2) to TRBJ2-5; D remains unclear. V was shortened by 0 bases and J by 4 bases, with 12 bases between the two germline ends. The CDR3 covers 15 residues. CDR1 is LGHDT and CDR2 is YNNKEL in the germline V gene (reference sequence). Written as DNA, the CDR3 is TGTGCCAGCAGCCAAGACTGGGTTTTCACAGAGACCCAGTACTTC. This encodes CASSQDWVFTETQYF.

The gene calls are TRBV12-3 or TRBV12-4 and TRBJ1-2; D unresolved. Trimming left V 7 bases short and J 8 bases short, with 17 bases between. This CDR3 is built from 13 residues. The CDR3 sequence: CASNLRESQGYTF. The DNA of the CDR3 is TGTGCCAGCAATCTCCGGGAATCTCAGGGCTACACCTTC.

The chain recombines TRBV3-1 (or the pseudogene TRBV3-2) with TRBJ2-2, with TRBD2 identical over 13 bases. V lost 2 bases and J lost 0; bases outside the gene matches: 3. Looked up from germline, CDR1 is LGHDT and CDR2 is YNNKEL (reference sequence). CDR3 length: 18 residues. The chain's CDR3 is CASSQRTSGRTNTGELFF. The DNA for the CDR3 is TGTGCCAGCAGCCAAAGGACTAGCGGGAGAACGAACACCGGGGAGCTGTTTTTT.

The chain's CDR3 is CASSLVMRTGRTEAFF. DNA of the CDR3: TGTGCCAGCAGCCTTGTTATGAGGACAGGGCGGACTGAAGCTTTCTTT. The chain carries TRBV5-5 and TRBJ1-1; 8 nucleotides align to TRBD1. J lost 5 bases, V lost 4 bases, and 13 bases had no gene match. Germline assignment: CDR1 SGHKS and CDR2 YYEKEE (reference sequence). The CDR3 is 16 amino acids.

The CDR3 is CASSQRSGGYGYTF. DNA for the CDR3: TGTGCCAGCAGCCAACGGTCAGGGGGCTATGGCTACACCTTC. The chain combines TRBV3-1 (or the pseudogene TRBV3-2) with TRBJ1-2, with 7 bases identical to TRBD1. CDR1 and CDR2 (germline): LGHDT, YNNKEL (reference sequence). J lost 4 bases, V lost 2 bases, and 4 bases had no gene match. This CDR3 contains 14 residues.

The sample holds one count of this clone. V gene TRBV2 combines with J gene TRBJ1-1; TRBD1 matches at 9 bases. After removal of 7 bases from V and 7 bases from J, the junction contained 10 bases not matched to a gene. This CDR3 comprises 14 residues. From germline, CDR1 is SNHLY and CDR2 FYNNEI. The CDR3 DNA reads TGTGCCAGCACCCAAACAGGGGGCGAAGGTGAAGCTTTCTTT. Protein product: CASTQTGGEGEAFF.

V is TRBV5-4 and J is TRBJ1-2, with 8 bases fitting TRBD1. This CDR3 is built from 15 residues. Trimming cost V 5 bases and J 0 bases; bases outside gene matches: 6. CDR1 and CDR2 from the germline V gene are SGHNT and YYREEE (reference sequence). CDR3 amino acids: CASRAGTGANYGYTF. CDR3 bases: TGTGCCAGCAGAGCAGGGACAGGTGCTAACTATGGCTACACCTTC.

This clone is a singleton in its sample. V is TRBV7-9 and J is TRBJ2-7; D tentatively reads TRBD1 or TRBD2 (5 bases each). The V gene's germline CDR1 is SEHNR and CDR2 FQNEAQ (reference sequence). The CDR3 contains 15 residues. With 5 bases removed from V and 2 bases from J, the gap between germline ends came to 16 bases. CDR3 amino acids: CASSQDQGVAYEQYF. The CDR3 DNA reads TGTGCCAGCAGCCAAGATCAGGGAGTAGCCTACGAGCAGTACTTC.

V gene TRBV19 combines with J gene TRBJ1-5, with a tentative D call TRBD1 (5 bases). Germline V gene sequence: CDR1 LNHDA, CDR2 SQIVND (reference sequence). V lost 3 bases and J lost 5, with 14 bases in between. The CDR3 has 15 residues. The DNA for the CDR3 is TGTGCCAGTAGTATGGGCAGGGCTTCGGATCAGCCCCAGCATTTT. It codes for CASSMGRASDQPQHF. Full variable domain (rest looked up from reference TRBV19 and TRBJ1-5): DGGITQSPKYLFRKEGQNVTLSCEQNLNHDAMYWYRQDPGQGLRLIYYSQIVNDFQKGDIAEGYSVSREKKESFPLTVTSAQKNPTAFYLCASSMGRASDQPQHFGDGTRLSIL.

The CDR3, as DNA: TGTGCCAGTAGGAGACAGGGTCTGTCCGGGGAGCTGTTTTTT. As protein: CASRRQGLSGELFF. The chain employs TRBV19 and TRBJ2-2; 7 positions agree with TRBD1. Germline lookup yields CDR1 LNHDA and CDR2 SQIVND (reference sequence). The CDR3 is 14 residues long. The junction had 7 bases not matched to a gene; V was cut back by 6 bases and J by 6 bases.

V usage is TRBV5-6 and J usage is TRBJ2-1; TRBD1 aligns across 9 bases. Germline values: CDR1 SGHDT, CDR2 YYEEEE. CDR3 length: 15 amino acids. The junction had 3 bases not matched to a gene; V was cut back by 4 bases and J by 1 base. The DNA of the CDR3 is TGTGCCAGCAGCCCCGGGACAGGGTCCTACAATGAGCAGTTCTTC. Encoded protein: CASSPGTGSYNEQFF.

The V gene is TRBV7-9, the J gene TRBJ1-6, with TRBD1 matching 8 bases. Germline CDR1 SEHNR, CDR2 FQNEAQ (reference sequence). V gave up 2 bases and J gave up 10 bases; unmatched junction bases: 7. The CDR3 loop spans 15 amino acids. This CDR3 reads CASSLRTGPGSPLHF. The CDR3 DNA is TGTGCCAGCAGCTTAAGGACAGGGCCAGGCTCACCCCTCCACTTT.

The chain combines TRBV5-1 with TRBJ1-1; D uncertain. The CDR3 length is 14 residues. The germline gives CDR1 SGHRS, CDR2 YFSETQ. V lost 0 bases, J lost 3 bases, and 9 bases lay in between. The CDR3 region is CASSLGGPDTEAFF. The CDR3 DNA reads TGCGCCAGCAGCTTGGGAGGTCCGGACACTGAAGCTTTCTTT.

This clone was seen only once. The chain couples TRBV2 to TRBJ1-2, with a tentative D call TRBD1 (5 bases). Germline loops: CDR1 SNHLY, CDR2 FYNNEI. The CDR3 is 15 residues long. Trimming took 6 bases from V and 0 from J, leaving 14 bases between them. CDR3 DNA sequence: TGTGCCAGCAGAGCGGACACTACATCTAACTATGGCTACACCTTC. Its protein product is CASRADTTSNYGYTF.

This clone was counted a single time. The chain uses TRBV12-3 or TRBV12-4 and TRBJ2-5; tentative D call: TRBD2 (7 bases). Trimming removed 7 bases from V and 5 bases from J, with 14 bases in between. This CDR3 has 13 residues. In DNA form, the CDR3 reads TGTGCCAGCACCCGTGGGGGGGGCGAGACCCAGTACTTC. It is translated as CASTRGGGETQYF.

CDR3 sequence: CASSQSTRGFGRDAIWDIQYF. The CDR3 DNA reads TGTGCCAGCAGCCAATCGACCAGGGGTTTTGGGCGGGACGCAATTTGGGACATTCAGTACTTC. This rearrangement joins TRBV16 to TRBJ2-4; D tentatively reads TRBD1 or TRBD2 (6 bases each). Germline-derived CDR1 and CDR2 are KGHSY and FQNENV. The ends were cut back, 0 bases at V and 8 bases at J, with 32 bases in the middle. The CDR3 is 21 residues long.